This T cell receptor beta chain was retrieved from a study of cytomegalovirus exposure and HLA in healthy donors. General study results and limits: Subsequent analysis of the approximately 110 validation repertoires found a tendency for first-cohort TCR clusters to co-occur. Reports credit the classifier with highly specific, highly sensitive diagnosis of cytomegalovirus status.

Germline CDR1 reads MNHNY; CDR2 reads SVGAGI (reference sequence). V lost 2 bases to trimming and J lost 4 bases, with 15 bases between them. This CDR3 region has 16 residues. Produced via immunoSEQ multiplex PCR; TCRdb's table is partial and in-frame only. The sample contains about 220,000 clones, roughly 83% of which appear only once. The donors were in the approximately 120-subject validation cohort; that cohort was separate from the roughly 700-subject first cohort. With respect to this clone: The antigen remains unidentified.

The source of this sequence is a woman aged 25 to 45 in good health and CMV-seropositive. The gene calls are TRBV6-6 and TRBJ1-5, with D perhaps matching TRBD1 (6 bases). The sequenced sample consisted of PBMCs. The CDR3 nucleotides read TGTGCCAGCAGTTACGAAGGGGGTGACGGTAATCAGCCCCAGCATTTT. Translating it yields CASSYEGGDGNQPQHF.